This T cell receptor (beta chain) derives from a study of radiotherapy plus CTLA-4 blockade in lung cancer. General study findings and limits: Blood-borne expansion of tumor-derived TCR clones followed radiotherapy plus ipilimumab.

Method: immunoSEQ multiplex PCR; TCRdb's copy keeps in-frame clones and lacks some. This table has about 87,000 clones, more than 85% appearing once. This CDR3 contains 14 residues. Germline V CDR1 and CDR2: SGHDN, FVKESK. J was trimmed by 2 bases and V by 6 bases; bases with no gene match: 6. The study gave focal radiation plus ipilimumab CTLA-4 blockade to patients with chemo-refractory metastatic non-small-cell lung cancer. On this clone: No antigen is known for it.

The chain recombines TRBV14 with TRBJ2-7; 8 nucleotides match TRBD2. The source of this sequence is a human donor with non-small cell lung cancer that progressed on radiotherapy plus ipilimumab. This specimen was peripheral blood, taken from a patient treated with radiotherapy plus ipilimumab. The CDR3 loop reads CASRLGRGPYEQYF. In nucleotides, the CDR3 is TGTGCCAGCAGACTCGGGAGGGGCCCCTACGAGCAGTACTTC.